A single count supports the clone carrying this TCR beta chain. Its cognate antigen is unknown. It was focal radiation plus CTLA-4 blockade with ipilimumab that patients with chemo-refractory metastatic non-small-cell lung cancer received. This CDR3 has 12 amino acids. CDR1 KGHSH and CDR2 LQKENI come from the germline V gene. V lost 4 bases to trimming and J lost 7 bases, with 8 bases between them. Method: immunoSEQ multiplex PCR; TCRdb's copy keeps in-frame clones and lacks some. This sample carries roughly 85,000 clones, more than 75% of them seen once, and the ten largest clones take 16%. These data belong to a study of radiotherapy plus CTLA-4 blockade in lung cancer. The study, taken as a whole, reports: Radiotherapy with ipilimumab was followed by blood expansion of tumor-derived clones.

Sample: peripheral blood, taken from a patient treated with radiotherapy plus ipilimumab. This sequence joins TRBV18 and TRBJ1-5; the D is unclear. This TCR was recovered from a human donor with non-small cell lung cancer that progressed on radiotherapy plus ipilimumab. CDR3 residues: CASSLMGQPQHF. In DNA form, the CDR3 reads TGTGCCAGCTCACTAATGGGGCAGCCCCAGCATTTT.